These T cell receptor beta chains were read from a single sample in a study of blood T cell repertoires in COVID-19. TCRdb keeps only in-frame clones here, not all; method: immunoSEQ multiplex PCR. The table has about 380,000 clones, around 89% seen once; the top ten hold more than 0.95%. Sequenced: PBMCs or T cells enriched from blood (not recorded which). The origin of the receptors is a woman aged 18-29 years who had recovered from COVID-19. CDR3s include the opening cysteine and the closing phenylalanine or tryptophan. A D gene is named only where the DNA matches it firmly. Where a row states a size, it is once, few, many or the class of an expanded clone; other rows omit it.

D gene	V gene	clone size	J gene	CDR3 DNA	CDR3 protein
NA	TRBV12-3/TRBV12-4	once	TRBJ2-7	TGTGCCAGCAGTCCCAGGGGAACCTACGAGCAGTACTTC	CASSPRGTYEQYF
NA	TRBV30	NA	TRBJ2-5	TGTGCCTGGAGTGTTTGGATCTGGGCGGTGGCGGGGGAGACCCAGTACTTC	CAWSVWIWAVAGETQYF
NA	TRBV6-5	NA	TRBJ1-1	TGTGCCAGCCGCCTTCATGGGACGGGGGGGACTGAAGCTTTCTTT	CASRLHGTGGTEAFF
NA	TRBV9	NA	TRBJ2-2	TGTGCCAGCAGCGTAGCAAGCGGGTGGAACACCGGGGAGCTGTTTTTT	CASSVASGWNTGELFF
NA	TRBV30	once	TRBJ2-1	TGTGCCTGGAGCCTCAGGGGCAATGAGCAGTTCTTC	CAWSLRGNEQFF
NA	TRBV27	NA	TRBJ2-7	TGTGCCAGCAGTTTATGGCAGGGTGGGGACGAGCAGTACTTC	CASSLWQGGDEQYF
NA	TRBV25-1	NA	TRBJ2-2	TGTGCCACCAGCCCAGGGCCAAAACCCACCGGGGAGCTGTTTTTT	CATSPGPKPTGELFF
NA	TRBV19	NA	TRBJ1-2	TGTGCCAGTAGTATGCAGGAAGCAGGGAACTATGGCTACACCTTC	CASSMQEAGNYGYTF
TRBD1	TRBV19	NA	TRBJ1-5	TGTGCCAGTACCACAGGGGTCGGATGGCATTTT	CASTTGVGWHF
NA	TRBV6-5	NA	TRBJ1-3	TGTGCCAGCAGTTATACAGAACCCCCTGGAAACACCATATATTTT	CASSYTEPPGNTIYF
TRBD2	TRBV5-1	NA	TRBJ2-5	TGCGCCAGCATCAACCGGGGGGGCGGAGAGACCCAGTACTTC	CASINRGGGETQYF
NA	TRBV9	NA	TRBJ1-6	TGTGCCAGCAGCGTAGACAGCTATAATTCACCCCTCCACTTT	CASSVDSYNSPLHF
NA	TRBV9	NA	TRBJ1-6	TGTGCCAGCAGCCCATCCTACGGACAGAATTCACCCCTCCACTTT	CASSPSYGQNSPLHF
NA	TRBV11-2	NA	TRBJ1-2	TGTGCCAGCAGCCGCAGCCAGGGGCCCTATGGCTACACCTTC	CASSRSQGPYGYTF
TRBD1	TRBV10-3	NA	TRBJ1-4	TGTGCCATCAGTCTGACAGGGACACACTCAACTAATGAAAAACTGTTTTTT	CAISLTGTHSTNEKLFF
NA	TRBV7-8	NA	TRBJ2-3	TGTGCCAGCAGCTTAGAAGTGTGGGCCACAGATACGCAGTATTTT	CASSLEVWATDTQYF
TRBD1	TRBV2	NA	TRBJ1-5	TGTGCCAGCACTCCCGACAGGGGGCATCAGCCCCAGCATTTT	CASTPDRGHQPQHF
TRBD1	TRBV4-3	NA	TRBJ1-2	TGCGCCAGCAGCCAGCATACAGGGGGCAAGGACTATGGCTACACCTTC	CASSQHTGGKDYGYTF
TRBD1	TRBV12-3/TRBV12-4	NA	TRBJ1-5	TGTGCCAGCAGCCGAACAGGGGGTCAGCCCCAGCATTTT	CASSRTGGQPQHF
NA	TRBV30	NA	TRBJ1-3	TGTGCCTGGAGTGTACGCCGGGACTCTGGAAACACCATATATTTT	CAWSVRRDSGNTIYF
NA	TRBV7-9	NA	TRBJ2-1	TGTGCCAGCAGCTTCCCAGTAGGACATTCCCTAATCAATGAGCAGTTCTTC	CASSFPVGHSLINEQFF
NA	TRBV3-1/TRBV3-2	NA	TRBJ1-4	TGTGCCAGCAGACTAGGTTGGACAGCAACTAATGAAAAACTGTTTTTT	CASRLGWTATNEKLFF
TRBD1	TRBV7-9	NA	TRBJ2-5	TGTGCCAGCAGCTTAGTCGAGCAGGGGGAAGAGACCCAGTACTTC	CASSLVEQGEETQYF
NA	TRBV9	NA	TRBJ1-1	TGTGCCAGCAGCGTGGTCCAGGGGCAGGCAATCATGAACACTGAAGCTTTCTTT	CASSVVQGQAIMNTEAFF
NA	TRBV5-1	NA	TRBJ1-4	TGCGCCAGCAGCTTTACAAGTGCTGGTGAAAAACTGTTTTTT	CASSFTSAGEKLFF
TRBD1	TRBV5-5	NA	TRBJ1-5	TGTGCCAGCAGCCCCGGACAGGGGGCCTATAGCAATCAGCCCCAGCATTTT	CASSPGQGAYSNQPQHF
TRBD1	TRBV7-9	NA	TRBJ1-2	TGTGCCAGCAGCTATTTCCTGACAGGGACTAACTATGGCTACACCTTC	CASSYFLTGTNYGYTF
NA	TRBV19	NA	TRBJ1-6	TGTGCCAGTAGTGAAAGACAGGCCTATAATTCACCCCTCCACTTT	CASSERQAYNSPLHF
NA	TRBV5-1	NA	TRBJ2-3	TGCGCCAGCAGTGGGGCAGGGCTGACAGATACGCAGTATTTT	CASSGAGLTDTQYF
TRBD1	TRBV2	NA	TRBJ2-7	TGTGCCAGCAGTGTTTCGGGACAGAGTTACGAGCAGTACTTC	CASSVSGQSYEQYF
NA	TRBV6-5	NA	TRBJ1-6	TGTGCCAGCAGTTACAGGAGAGACAATTCACCCCTCCACTTT	CASSYRRDNSPLHF
NA	TRBV11-3	NA	TRBJ1-6	TGTGCCAGCGCGAGGGCGTATAATTCACCCCTCCACTTT	CASARAYNSPLHF
TRBD1	TRBV29-1	few	TRBJ1-1	TGCAGCTCGAGTCAGGGGGCCACTGAAGCTTTCTTT	CSSSQGATEAFF
NA	TRBV4-1	NA	TRBJ1-2	TGCGCCAGCAGAAACCTGACGGACAGTTTTAACTATGGCTACACCTTC	CASRNLTDSFNYGYTF
NA	TRBV6-5	NA	TRBJ2-7	TGTGCCAGCCTCAGGGGCCACGAGCAGTACTTC	CASLRGHEQYF
TRBD2	TRBV4-2	few	TRBJ2-1	TGTGCCAGCAGCCAAGGTGGGACTAGCTCCTACAATGAGCAGTTCTTC	CASSQGGTSSYNEQFF
NA	TRBV6-5	NA	TRBJ1-2	TGTGCCAGCAGTTACTCTACAGGCTATGAAATCTATGGCTACACCTTC	CASSYSTGYEIYGYTF
TRBD1	TRBV7-2	NA	TRBJ1-1	TGTGCCAGCAGCCTGGACAGGGGGCGATTGGCTGAAGCTTTCTTT	CASSLDRGRLAEAFF
TRBD2	TRBV24-1	once	TRBJ2-3	TGTGCCACCAGTGCGCGGGGACTAACTAGCACAGATACGCAGTATTTT	CATSARGLTSTDTQYF
NA	TRBV15	NA	TRBJ1-5	TGTGCCACCAGCAGAGAGATCCCCGGCGGAGGTCAGCCCCAGCATTTT	CATSREIPGGGQPQHF
NA	TRBV2	NA	TRBJ1-5	TGTGCCAGCAGTGAAGCAGGGGGATATAGCAATCAGCCCCAGCATTTT	CASSEAGGYSNQPQHF
NA	TRBV4-3	NA	TRBJ1-1	TGCGCCAGCAGCCAGGGGGCGAAAATGAACACTGAAGCTTTCTTT	CASSQGAKMNTEAFF
NA	TRBV7-3	NA	TRBJ1-2	TGTGCCAGCAGCCCGGTCGGCGGGGGAGACTATGGCTACACCTTC	CASSPVGGGDYGYTF
TRBD1	TRBV11-2	once	TRBJ1-1	TGTGCCAGCAGCTTAGAGTTTCTGGCACAGGGGGTTCGGGACACTGAAGCTTTCTTT	CASSLEFLAQGVRDTEAFF
TRBD1	TRBV9	NA	TRBJ2-5	TGTGCCAGCAGCGTAGAGGTCGGGACAGTGCAAGAGACCCAGTACTTC	CASSVEVGTVQETQYF
NA	TRBV5-4	NA	TRBJ1-1	TGTGCCAGCAGCAACCTGGTCCCCACTCCCCTCTCCGATAACACTGAAGCTTTCTTT	CASSNLVPTPLSDNTEAFF